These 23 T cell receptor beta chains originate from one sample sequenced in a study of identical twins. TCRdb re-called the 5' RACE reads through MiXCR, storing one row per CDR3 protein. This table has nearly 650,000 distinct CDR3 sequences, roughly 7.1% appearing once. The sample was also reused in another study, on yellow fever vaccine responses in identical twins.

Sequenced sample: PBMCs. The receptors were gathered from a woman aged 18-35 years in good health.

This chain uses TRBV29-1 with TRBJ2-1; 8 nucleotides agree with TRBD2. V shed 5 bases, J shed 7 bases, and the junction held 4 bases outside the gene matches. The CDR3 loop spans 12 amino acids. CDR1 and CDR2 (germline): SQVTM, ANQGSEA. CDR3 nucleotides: TGCAGCGTTTCACGGGAGGGGAATGAGCAGTTCTTC. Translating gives CSVSREGNEQFF.

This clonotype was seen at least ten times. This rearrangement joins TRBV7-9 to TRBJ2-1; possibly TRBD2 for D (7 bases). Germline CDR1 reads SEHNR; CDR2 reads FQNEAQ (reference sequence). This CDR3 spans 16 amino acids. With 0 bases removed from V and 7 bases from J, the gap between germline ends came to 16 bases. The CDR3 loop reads CASSLADGGLRNEQFF. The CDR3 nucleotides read TGTGCCAGCAGCTTAGCGGACGGGGGGCTGAGAAATGAGCAGTTCTTC.

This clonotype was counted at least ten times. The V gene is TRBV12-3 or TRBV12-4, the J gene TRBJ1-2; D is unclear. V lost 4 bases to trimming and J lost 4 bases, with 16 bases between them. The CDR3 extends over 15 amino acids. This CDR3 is CASSWGLGLRYGYTF. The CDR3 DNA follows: TGTGCCAGCAGTTGGGGTTTAGGACTCCGCTATGGCTACACCTTC.

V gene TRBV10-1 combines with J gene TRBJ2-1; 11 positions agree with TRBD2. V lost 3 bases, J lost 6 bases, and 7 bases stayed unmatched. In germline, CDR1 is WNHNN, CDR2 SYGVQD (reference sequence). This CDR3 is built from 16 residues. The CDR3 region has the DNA TGCGCCAGCAGTGACAGAACTAGCGGGAGAGGCAATGAGCAGTTCTTC. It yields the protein CASSDRTSGRGNEQFF.

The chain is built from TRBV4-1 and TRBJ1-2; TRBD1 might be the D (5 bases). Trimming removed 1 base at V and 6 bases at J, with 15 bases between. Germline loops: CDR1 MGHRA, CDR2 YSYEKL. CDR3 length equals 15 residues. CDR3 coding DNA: TGCGCCAGCAGCCAAGGTCCGGCAGGGCGTGATGGCTACACCTTC. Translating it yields CASSQGPAGRDGYTF.

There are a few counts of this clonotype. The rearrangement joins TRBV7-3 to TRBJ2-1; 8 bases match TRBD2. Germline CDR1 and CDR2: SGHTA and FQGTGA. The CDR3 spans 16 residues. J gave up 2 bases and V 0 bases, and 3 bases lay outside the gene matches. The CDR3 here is CASSLTSGSAYNEQFF. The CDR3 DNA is TGTGCCAGCAGCTTAACCAGCGGGAGTGCCTACAATGAGCAGTTCTTC. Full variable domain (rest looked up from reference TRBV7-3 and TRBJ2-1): GAGVSQTPSNKVTEKGKYVELRCDPISGHTALYWYRQSLGQGPEFLIYFQGTGAADDSGLPNDRFFAVRPEGSVSTLKIQRTERGDSAVYLCASSLTSGSAYNEQFFGPGTRLTVL.

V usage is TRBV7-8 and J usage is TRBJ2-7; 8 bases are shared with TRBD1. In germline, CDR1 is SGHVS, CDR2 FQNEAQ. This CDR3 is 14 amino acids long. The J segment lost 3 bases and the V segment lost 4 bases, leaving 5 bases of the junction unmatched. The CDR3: CASSYGQGLYEQYF. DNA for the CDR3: TGTGCCAGCAGCTACGGACAGGGCCTCTACGAGCAGTACTTC.

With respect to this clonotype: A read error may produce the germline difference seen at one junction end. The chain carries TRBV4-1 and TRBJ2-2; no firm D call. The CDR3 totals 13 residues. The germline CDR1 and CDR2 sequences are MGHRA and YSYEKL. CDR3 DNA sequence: TGCGCCAGCAGCCAAGCCGGCACCAGGGAGCTGTTTTTT. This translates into CASSQAGTRELFF.

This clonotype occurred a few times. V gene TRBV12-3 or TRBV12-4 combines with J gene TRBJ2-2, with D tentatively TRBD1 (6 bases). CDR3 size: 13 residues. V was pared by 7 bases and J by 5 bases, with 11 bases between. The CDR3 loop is CASITQGTGELFF. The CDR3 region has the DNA TGTGCCAGCATCACCCAGGGGACCGGGGAGCTGTTTTTT.

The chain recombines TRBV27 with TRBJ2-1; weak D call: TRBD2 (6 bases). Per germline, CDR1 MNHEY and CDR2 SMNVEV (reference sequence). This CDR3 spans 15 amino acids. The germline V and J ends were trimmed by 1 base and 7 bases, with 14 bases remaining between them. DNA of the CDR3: TGTGCCAGCAGTTTATGGGGGGAGGCGCGGAATGAGCAGTTCTTC. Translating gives CASSLWGEARNEQFF.

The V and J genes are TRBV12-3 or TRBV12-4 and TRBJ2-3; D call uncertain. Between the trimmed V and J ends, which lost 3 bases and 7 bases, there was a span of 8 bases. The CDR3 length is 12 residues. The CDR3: CASSLERHTQYF. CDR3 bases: TGTGCCAGCAGTTTGGAGCGTCATACGCAGTATTTT.

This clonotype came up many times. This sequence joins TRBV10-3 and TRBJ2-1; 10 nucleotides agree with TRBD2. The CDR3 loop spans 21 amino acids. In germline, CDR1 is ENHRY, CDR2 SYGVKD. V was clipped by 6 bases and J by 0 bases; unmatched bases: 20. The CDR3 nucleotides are TGTGCCATCAGAACAGCGACTAGCGGGCTCCCCCACCTCAGCTCCTACAATGAGCAGTTCTTC. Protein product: CAIRTATSGLPHLSSYNEQFF.

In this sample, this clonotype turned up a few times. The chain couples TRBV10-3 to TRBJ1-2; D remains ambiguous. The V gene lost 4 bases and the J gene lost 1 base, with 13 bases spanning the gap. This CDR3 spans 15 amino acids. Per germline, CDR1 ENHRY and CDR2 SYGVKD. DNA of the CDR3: TGTGCCATCAGTGCTACATCTCCCGATAACTATGGCTACACCTTC. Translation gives CAISATSPDNYGYTF.

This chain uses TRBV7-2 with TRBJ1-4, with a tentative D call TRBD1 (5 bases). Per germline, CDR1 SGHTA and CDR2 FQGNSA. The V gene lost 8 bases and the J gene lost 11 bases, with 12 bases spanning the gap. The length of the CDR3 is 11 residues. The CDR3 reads CASERYRKLFF. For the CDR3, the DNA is TGTGCCAGCGAGAGGTACAGGAAACTGTTTTTT.

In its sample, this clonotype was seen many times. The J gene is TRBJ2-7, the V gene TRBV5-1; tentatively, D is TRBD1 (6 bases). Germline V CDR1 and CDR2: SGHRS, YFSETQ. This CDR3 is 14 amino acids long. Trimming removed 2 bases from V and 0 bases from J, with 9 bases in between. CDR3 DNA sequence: TGCGCCAGCAGCTTTAGGGGGAGCTCCTACGAGCAGTACTTC. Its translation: CASSFRGSSYEQYF.

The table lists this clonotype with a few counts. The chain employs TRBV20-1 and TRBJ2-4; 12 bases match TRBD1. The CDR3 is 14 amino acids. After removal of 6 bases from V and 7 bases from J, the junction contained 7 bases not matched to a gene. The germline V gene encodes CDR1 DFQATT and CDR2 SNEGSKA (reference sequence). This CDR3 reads CSAGQGALGNIQYF. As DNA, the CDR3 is TGCAGTGCGGGACAGGGGGCCCTCGGGAACATTCAGTACTTC.

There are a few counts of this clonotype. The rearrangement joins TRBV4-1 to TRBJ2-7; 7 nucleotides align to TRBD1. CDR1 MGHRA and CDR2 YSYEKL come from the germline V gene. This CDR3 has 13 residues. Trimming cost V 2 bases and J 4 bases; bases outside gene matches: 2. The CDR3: CASSQSDRYEQYF. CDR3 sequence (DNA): TGCGCCAGCAGCCAATCGGACAGGTACGAGCAGTACTTC.

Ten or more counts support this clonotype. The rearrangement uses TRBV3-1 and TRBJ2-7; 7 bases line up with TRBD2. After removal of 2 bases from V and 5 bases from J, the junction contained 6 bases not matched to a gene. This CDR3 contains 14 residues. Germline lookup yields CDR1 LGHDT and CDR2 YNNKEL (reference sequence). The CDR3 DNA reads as TGTGCCAGCAGCCAACTTGGGGGAGGGAACGAGCAGTACTTC. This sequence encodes CASSQLGGGNEQYF.

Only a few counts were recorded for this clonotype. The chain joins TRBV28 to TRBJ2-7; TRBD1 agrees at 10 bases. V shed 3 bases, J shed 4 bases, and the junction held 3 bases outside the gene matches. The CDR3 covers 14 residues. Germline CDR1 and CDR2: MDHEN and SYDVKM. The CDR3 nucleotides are TGTGCCAGCAGTTTTTGGGGACAGGGGTACGAGCAGTACTTC. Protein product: CASSFWGQGYEQYF.

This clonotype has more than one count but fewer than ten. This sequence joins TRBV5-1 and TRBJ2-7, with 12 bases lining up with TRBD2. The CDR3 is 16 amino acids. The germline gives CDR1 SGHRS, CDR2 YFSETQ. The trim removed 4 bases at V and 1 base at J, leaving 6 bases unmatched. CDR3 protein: CASSPQTSGSSYEQYF. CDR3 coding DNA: TGCGCCAGCAGCCCCCAGACTAGCGGGAGTTCCTACGAGCAGTACTTC.

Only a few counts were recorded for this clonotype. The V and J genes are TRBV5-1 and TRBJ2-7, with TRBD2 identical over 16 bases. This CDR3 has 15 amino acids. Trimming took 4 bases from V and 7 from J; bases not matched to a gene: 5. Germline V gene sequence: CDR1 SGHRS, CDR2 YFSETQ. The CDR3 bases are TGCGCCAGCAGCCTGGGGACTAGCGGGAGGGATGAGCAGTACTTC. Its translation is CASSLGTSGRDEQYF.

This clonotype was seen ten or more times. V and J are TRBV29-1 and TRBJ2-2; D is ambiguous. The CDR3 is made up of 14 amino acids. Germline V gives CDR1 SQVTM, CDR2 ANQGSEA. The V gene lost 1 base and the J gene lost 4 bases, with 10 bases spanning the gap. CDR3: CSVEANGVTGELFF. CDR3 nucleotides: TGCAGCGTTGAAGCAAATGGCGTCACCGGGGAGCTGTTTTTT.

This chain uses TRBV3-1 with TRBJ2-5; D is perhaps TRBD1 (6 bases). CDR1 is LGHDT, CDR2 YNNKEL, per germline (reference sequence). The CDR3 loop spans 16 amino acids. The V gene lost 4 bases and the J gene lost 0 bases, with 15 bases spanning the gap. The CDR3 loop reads CASSPAYRENQETQYF. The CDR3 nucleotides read TGTGCCAGCAGCCCGGCTTACAGGGAAAACCAAGAGACCCAGTACTTC.